Listed below are T cell receptor beta chains from one sample, sequenced in a study of shared clonotypes between healthy human individuals. Generated by immunoSEQ multiplex PCR, the TCRdb table keeps only in-frame clones and is missing some. The sample includes approximately 1.5 million clones, 95% to 99% seen only once; the top ten take 0.4% to 0.55%. Sequencing input: naive CD4+ T cells sorted from blood. These receptors were obtained from a man aged 30 to 39 in good health. Each CDR3 is given with its conserved first and last residue. Fields, in order: V gene, clone size, D gene, CDR3 protein. A D gene is named only where the DNA matches it firmly. Size tells how often a clone was seen (once, few, many) or the class of an expanded clone, and some rows leave it out.

V: TRBV4-1
size: .
D: .
CDR3: CASSQDPTGDTSGTQYF

V: TRBV6-6
size: once
D: .
CDR3: CASRNTVSSYEQYF

V: TRBV5-4
size: .
D: .
CDR3: CASRREAGSSYEQYF

V: TRBV4-3
size: .
D: .
CDR3: CASSQDPRDSYEQYF

V: TRBV18
size: .
D: .
CDR3: CASSPLGGLFTGELFF

V: TRBV1
size: .
D: .
CDR3: CTSSRASGTSYEQYF

V: TRBV28
size: .
D: TRBD1
CDR3: CAGHGTGERGYTF

V: TRBV7-2
size: .
D: .
CDR3: CASSSGVARRETQYF

V: TRBV2
size: .
D: TRBD1
CDR3: CASRTGGRETQYF

V: TRBV7-2
size: .
D: .
CDR3: CASSATQGGEQYF

V: TRBV9
size: .
D: TRBD2
CDR3: CASSSISGRQETQYF

V: TRBV30
size: .
D: TRBD2
CDR3: CAWMSSGRASYNEQFF

V: TRBV6-4
size: .
D: TRBD1
CDR3: CASSRTGGDDEQYF

V: TRBV7-2
size: .
D: .
CDR3: CASSLRYNQPQHF

V: TRBV6-5
size: .
D: TRBD2
CDR3: CASSYSGIVNEQFF

V: TRBV7-6
size: once
D: TRBD2
CDR3: CASSLWTSGSPREQFF

V: TRBV18
size: .
D: TRBD2
CDR3: CASSPLAETTYNEQFF

V: TRBV29-1
size: .
D: .
CDR3: CSARAEGRYGYTF

V: TRBV2
size: .
D: .
CDR3: CASEDFQRGQPQHF

V: TRBV18
size: .
D: .
CDR3: CASALGVGGDEQYF

V: TRBV28
size: .
D: TRBD1
CDR3: CASSSPGTGGHGYTF

V: TRBV2
size: .
D: .
CDR3: CASFRLGSTDTQYF

V: TRBV6-6
size: .
D: TRBD2
CDR3: CASTRLAGVPDTQYF

V: TRBV7-7
size: .
D: .
CDR3: CASSLGGIFGGELFF

V: TRBV18
size: .
D: .
CDR3: CASHLRENTEAFF

V: TRBV7-2
size: .
D: .
CDR3: CASSFRTPEDEQYF

V: TRBV28
size: .
D: .
CDR3: CASRRQNTYEQYF

V: TRBV6-4
size: .
D: TRBD2
CDR3: CATAKMAGGDEQFF

V: TRBV29-1
size: .
D: .
CDR3: CSVPPLGIAETQYF

V: TRBV7-2
size: .
D: .
CDR3: CASSLRNTGELFF

V: TRBV5-1
size: .
D: .
CDR3: CASSLATRSEAFF

V: TRBV19
size: .
D: TRBD2
CDR3: CANKNSGRWYTGELFF

V: TRBV21-1
size: .
D: .
CDR3: CASSKSSGRSYEQYF

V: TRBV6-5
size: .
D: .
CDR3: CASSSDSRHEQYF

V: TRBV29-1
size: .
D: TRBD2
CDR3: CSVASGRGDTQYF

V: TRBV11-3
size: .
D: .
CDR3: CASSAYREETQYF

V: TRBV4-1
size: .
D: .
CDR3: CASNRPYTGELFF

V: TRBV14
size: .
D: .
CDR3: CASSHDLSYEQYF

V: TRBV7-2
size: .
D: .
CDR3: CASSLTASVLNEQFF

V: TRBV5-1
size: .
D: TRBD1
CDR3: CASSPGTAFGYEQYF

V: TRBV5-1
size: .
D: TRBD1
CDR3: CASSPGTGNQPQHF

V: TRBV14
size: .
D: .
CDR3: CASSPVGGERGGYTF

V: TRBV5-4
size: once
D: .
CDR3: CASSRPGGTYEQYF

V: TRBV18
size: .
D: .
CDR3: CASSPPDGWYTGELFF

V: TRBV5-1
size: .
D: .
CDR3: CASSFSGIDQTGRSEAFF

V: TRBV7-9
size: .
D: TRBD2
CDR3: CASSSGLAGAYEQYF

V: TRBV5-1
size: .
D: TRBD2
CDR3: CASSVPGTSGGETQYF